These 10 T cell receptor beta chains came from one sample sequenced in a study of T cells after posttransplantation cyclophosphamide. Generated by immunoSEQ multiplex PCR, the TCRdb table keeps only in-frame clones and is missing some. The sample holds some 21,000 clones, 95% to 99% seen once. The sample taken for sequencing was naive CD8+ T cells sorted from PBMCs. The receptors stem from a man aged 40-50 years in good health, CMV-negative, and a related stem cell transplant donor.

This chain joins TRBV28 and TRBJ1-2; 7 positions agree with TRBD1. V lost 5 bases and J lost 8; bases outside the gene matches: 17. Looked up from germline, CDR1 is MDHEN and CDR2 is SYDVKM. The length of the CDR3 is 16 residues. The chain's CDR3 is CASSATGFSGPYGYTF. Here the CDR3 DNA reads TGTGCCAGCAGTGCGACAGGGTTCTCAGGCCCTTACGGCTACACCTTC.

This clone was found a few times. The DNA for the CDR3 is TGTGCCAGCAGTGAAAGGAGGGACTACCCCTACGAGCAGTACTTC. Translation: CASSERRDYPYEQYF. The chain employs TRBV6-1 and TRBJ2-7; the match to TRBD2 covers 7 bases. V shed 2 bases and J 2 bases; nucleotides not matched to a gene: 6. The CDR3 runs 15 residues. CDR1 and CDR2 (germline): MNHNS, SASEGT.

The chain is built from TRBV7-6 and TRBJ2-1; 10 bases match TRBD2. The CDR3 extends over 15 amino acids. Germline lookup yields CDR1 SGHVS and CDR2 FNYEAQ. The J segment lost 8 bases and the V segment lost 5 bases, leaving 9 bases of the junction unmatched. The CDR3 protein is CASSLSSGRLDEQFF. Written as DNA, the CDR3 is TGTGCCAGCAGCCTGAGTAGCGGGAGGTTGGATGAGCAGTTCTTC. Drawing the rest from reference TRBV7-6 and TRBJ2-1, the complete variable domain is GAGVSQSPRYKVTKRGQDVALRCDPISGHVSLYWYRQALGQGPEFLTYFNYEAQQDKSGLPNDRFSAERPEGSISTLTIQRTEQRDSAMYRCASSLSSGRLDEQFFGPGTRLTVL.

This sequence joins TRBV9 and TRBJ1-2, with a possible D match to TRBD1 (5 bases). Trimming stripped 3 bases from V and 10 bases from J, with 10 bases between. The CDR3 contains 11 residues. Germline V gene lookup returns CDR1 SGDLS and CDR2 YYNGEE. The CDR3 DNA is TGTGCCAGCAGCGCAGACAGCTTCTACACCTTC. Amino acids: CASSADSFYTF. The entire variable domain, with the rest obtained from reference TRBV9 and TRBJ1-2, is as follows: DSGVTQTPKHLITATGQRVTLRCSPRSGDLSVYWYQQSLDQGLQFLIQYYNGEERAKGNILERFSAQQFPDLHSELNLSSLELGDSALYFCASSADSFYTFGSGTRLTVV.

The chain employs TRBV9 and TRBJ2-3, with D possibly being TRBD2 (5 bases). The CDR3 covers 19 residues. Deletions cut 1 base from V and 0 bases from J, with 21 bases between. Germline CDR1 reads SGDLS; CDR2 reads YYNGEE. CDR3 sequence reads: CASSVSGGTTQSSTDTQYF. CDR3 sequence (DNA): TGTGCCAGCAGCGTAAGCGGCGGTACGACACAATCTAGCACAGATACGCAGTATTTT.

This chain connects TRBV7-9 to TRBJ2-1, with TRBD2 matching over 11 bases. The CDR3 totals 16 residues. V shed 5 bases and J 0 bases; nucleotides not matched to a gene: 3. Germline V gives CDR1 SEHNR, CDR2 FQNEAQ (reference sequence). CDR3 coding DNA: TGTGCCAGCAGCACTACTAGCGGGAGCTCCTACAATGAGCAGTTCTTC. Translation gives CASSTTSGSSYNEQFF.

The V and J genes are TRBV7-9 and TRBJ1-1, with 8 nucleotides matching TRBD1. This CDR3 contains 12 residues. V dropped 4 bases and J dropped 11; count of bases not matched to a gene: 6. From germline, CDR1 is SEHNR and CDR2 FQNEAQ (reference sequence). The CDR3 is CASSSKDRDAFF. The DNA for the CDR3 is TGTGCCAGCAGCTCCAAGGACAGGGATGCTTTCTTT.

This clone was observed once. The CDR3 region is CASSGGETGGLSDYGYTF. In DNA form, the CDR3 reads TGTGCCAGCAGTGGCGGGGAGACCGGGGGGCTCTCCGACTATGGCTACACCTTC. V gene TRBV28 combines with J gene TRBJ1-2, with D possibly matching TRBD1 (6 bases). Deletions cut 5 bases from V and 3 bases from J, with 25 bases between. Per the germline V gene, CDR1 is MDHEN and CDR2 is SYDVKM. CDR3 size: 18 residues.

The chain links TRBV27 to TRBJ1-1, with TRBD1 matching over 7 bases. This CDR3 comprises 14 residues. V dropped 3 bases and J dropped 2; count of bases not matched to a gene: 3. In germline, CDR1 is MNHEY, CDR2 SMNVEV (reference sequence). The CDR3 protein is CASSFTGANTEAFF. For the CDR3, the DNA is TGTGCCAGCAGTTTTACAGGGGCTAACACTGAAGCTTTCTTT.

The chain recombines TRBV6-5 with TRBJ2-7; 12 bases align to TRBD1. The CDR3 is 15 residues long. The ends lost 6 bases at V and 7 bases at J; junction bases unmatched: 10. Germline lookup yields CDR1 MNHEY and CDR2 SVGAGI. The CDR3 spells CASSLGTGGIREQYF. The CDR3 coding sequence is TGTGCCAGCAGCCTCGGGACAGGGGGCATCCGTGAGCAGTACTTC.